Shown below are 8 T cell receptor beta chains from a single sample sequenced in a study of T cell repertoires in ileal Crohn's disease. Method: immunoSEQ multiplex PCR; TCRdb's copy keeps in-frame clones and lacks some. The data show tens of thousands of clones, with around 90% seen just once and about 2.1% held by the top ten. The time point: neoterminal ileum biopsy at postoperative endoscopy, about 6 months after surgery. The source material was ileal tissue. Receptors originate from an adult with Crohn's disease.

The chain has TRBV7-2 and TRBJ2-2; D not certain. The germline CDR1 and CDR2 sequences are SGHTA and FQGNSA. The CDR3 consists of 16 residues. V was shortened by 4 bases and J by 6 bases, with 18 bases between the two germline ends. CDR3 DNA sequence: TGTGCCAGCAGCTCATCCCCCGGCAGAACAGCCGGGGAGCTGTTTTTT. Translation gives CASSSSPGRTAGELFF.

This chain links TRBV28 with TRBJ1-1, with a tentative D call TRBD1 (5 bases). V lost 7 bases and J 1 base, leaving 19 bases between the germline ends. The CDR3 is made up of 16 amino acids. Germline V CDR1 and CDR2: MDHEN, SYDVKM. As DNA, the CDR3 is TGTGCCAGCAATTCCCCCTTGAGCAGGGCGAACACTGAAGCTTTCTTT. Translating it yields CASNSPLSRANTEAFF.

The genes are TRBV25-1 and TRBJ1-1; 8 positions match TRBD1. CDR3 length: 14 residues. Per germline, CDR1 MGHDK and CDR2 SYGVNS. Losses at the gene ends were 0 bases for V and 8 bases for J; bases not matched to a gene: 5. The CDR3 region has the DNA TGTGCCAGCAGTGAATATTCGGACAGGGAAGAAGCTTTCTTT. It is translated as CASSEYSDREEAFF.

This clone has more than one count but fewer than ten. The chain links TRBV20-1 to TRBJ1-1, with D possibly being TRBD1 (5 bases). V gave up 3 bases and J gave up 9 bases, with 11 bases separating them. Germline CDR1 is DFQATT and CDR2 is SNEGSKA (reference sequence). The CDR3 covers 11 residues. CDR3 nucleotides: TGCAGTGCTAGGGACCAGGGCCAAGCTTTCTTT. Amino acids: CSARDQGQAFF.

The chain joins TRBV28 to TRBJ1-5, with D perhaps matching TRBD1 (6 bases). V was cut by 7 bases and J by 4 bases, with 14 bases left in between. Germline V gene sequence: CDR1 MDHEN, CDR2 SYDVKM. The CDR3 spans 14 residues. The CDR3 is CASTPPGVNQPQHF. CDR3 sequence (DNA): TGTGCCAGCACCCCTCCAGGGGTGAATCAGCCCCAGCATTTT.

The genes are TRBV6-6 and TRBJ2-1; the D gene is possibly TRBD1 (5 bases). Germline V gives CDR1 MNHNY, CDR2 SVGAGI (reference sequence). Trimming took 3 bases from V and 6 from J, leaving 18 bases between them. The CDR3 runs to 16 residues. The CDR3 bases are TGTGCCAGCAGTTATACCACACCAACCCAGGGCAATGAGCAGTTCTTC. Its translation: CASSYTTPTQGNEQFF.

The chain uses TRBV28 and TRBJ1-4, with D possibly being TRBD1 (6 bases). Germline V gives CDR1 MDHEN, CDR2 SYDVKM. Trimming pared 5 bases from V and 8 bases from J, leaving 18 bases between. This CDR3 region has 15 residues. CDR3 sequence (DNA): TGTGCCAGCAGTACCCTGGACAGCCGACGGGAAAAACTGTTTTTT. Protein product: CASSTLDSRREKLFF.

CDR3 sequence reads: CASRRTGGPGDTIYF. CDR3 coding DNA: TGCGCCAGCAGACGGACAGGGGGACCTGGGGACACCATATATTTT. This chain connects TRBV10-2 to TRBJ1-3, with 10 bases lining up with TRBD1. The CDR3 has 15 amino acids. The germline V gene encodes CDR1 WSHSY and CDR2 SAAADI. With 6 bases clipped from V and 8 bases from J, the junction kept 10 bases outside the gene matches.